These 22 T cell receptor beta chains came from one sample sequenced in a study of blood T cells in healthy people across ages. The authors ran a second PCR of about 6 to 12 cycles using a sample-barcoded 5' primer and a J-beta primer mix. One entry per CDR3 protein, called by TCRdb with MiXCR from the 5' RACE reads. The sample yields about 540,000 distinct CDR3 sequences, 20% to 30% seen once. A further study also used this sample, focusing on T cells of mothers and their children.

Sequencing was carried out using blood. The receptors derive from a boy aged 10-17 years in good health.

The chain combines TRBV7-9 with TRBJ2-1; D is tentatively TRBD1 or TRBD2 (5 bases each). CDR1 SEHNR and CDR2 FQNEAQ come from the germline V gene (reference sequence). CDR3 length equals 14 residues. V was trimmed by 4 bases and J by 5 bases, leaving 12 bases between them. The CDR3 spells CASSWDDGHNEQFF. DNA for the CDR3: TGTGCCAGCAGCTGGGACGACGGACACAATGAGCAGTTCTTC.

This clonotype was detected a few times. V gene TRBV5-5 combines with J gene TRBJ2-7, with D maybe TRBD1 (5 bases). The V and J ends lost 6 bases and 3 bases respectively, with 22 bases between them. CDR1 SGHKS and CDR2 YYEKEE come from the germline V gene (reference sequence). CDR3 size: 16 residues. This CDR3 reads CASTIGVETYRYEQYF. The CDR3, as DNA: TGTGCCAGCACCATAGGGGTAGAAACGTACCGCTACGAGCAGTACTTC. Looking up the rest from reference TRBV5-5 and TRBJ2-7 gives the full variable domain: DAGVTQSPTHLIKTRGQQVTLRCSPISGHKSVSWYQQVLGQGPQFIFQYYEKEERGRGNFPDRFSARQFPNYSSELNVNALLLGDSALYLCASTIGVETYRYEQYFGPGTRLTVT.

The chain links TRBV27 to TRBJ2-5; 9 bases map to TRBD1. Losses at the gene ends were 4 bases for V and 4 bases for J; bases not matched to a gene: 7. This CDR3 has 15 amino acids. CDR1 and CDR2 (germline): MNHEY, SMNVEV (reference sequence). CDR3 nucleotide sequence: TGTGCCAGCAGTTCCGGGGACAGGGCTATAGAGACCCAGTACTTC. Translating gives CASSSGDRAIETQYF.

The chain carries TRBV24-1 and TRBJ2-1; perhaps D is TRBD1 or TRBD2 (5 bases each). V lost 4 bases and J 4 bases, leaving 16 bases between the germline ends. CDR3 size: 16 residues. Germline CDR1 and CDR2: KGHDR and SFDVKD. The CDR3 spells CATSETGTPNYNEQFF. DNA for the CDR3: TGTGCCACCAGTGAGACCGGGACGCCGAATTACAATGAGCAGTTCTTC.

In this sample, this clonotype turned up a few times. V is TRBV6-6 and J is TRBJ2-7; tentatively, D is TRBD1 (6 bases). The CDR3 covers 11 residues. The ends were cut back, 5 bases at V and 7 bases at J, with 9 bases in the middle. Germline CDR1 MNHNY, CDR2 SVGAGI (reference sequence). The CDR3 region is CASSPQGEQYF. CDR3 bases: TGTGCCAGCAGTCCACAGGGAGAGCAGTACTTC.

The table lists this clonotype with a few counts. This chain links TRBV4-1 with TRBJ2-1; 8 nucleotides match TRBD1. With V trimmed by 4 bases and J by 7 bases, 15 bases remained unmatched. From germline, CDR1 is MGHRA and CDR2 YSYEKL. This CDR3 contains 17 residues. The CDR3 coding sequence is TGCGCCAGCAGCCCACCCGCGGGACAGGAATCGCTGAATGAGCAGTTCTTC. Protein sequence: CASSPPAGQESLNEQFF.

This clonotype showed up just a few times. CDR3 bases: TGTGCCAGCAGCTTACCCCGGGACAGGGAGAACACTGAAGCTTTCTTT. Amino acid sequence: CASSLPRDRENTEAFF. The V and J genes are TRBV7-9 and TRBJ1-1; TRBD1 aligns across 9 bases. The CDR3 spans 16 residues. Per the germline V gene, CDR1 is SEHNR and CDR2 is FQNEAQ (reference sequence). V was clipped by 2 bases and J by 1 base; unmatched bases: 5.

The rearrangement links TRBV28 to TRBJ2-7; 10 nucleotides line up with TRBD2. Losses at the gene ends were 2 bases for V and 4 bases for J; bases not matched to a gene: 11. Germline V gene lookup returns CDR1 MDHEN and CDR2 SYDVKM. This CDR3 contains 17 residues. CDR3 residues: CASSLVLAGPLNYEQYF. As DNA, the CDR3 is TGTGCCAGCAGTTTAGTACTAGCGGGACCCCTAAATTACGAGCAGTACTTC. Together with reference TRBV28 and TRBJ2-7, the CDR3 gives the full variable domain: DVKVTQSSRYLVKRTGEKVFLECVQDMDHENMFWYRQDPGLGLRLIYFSYDVKMKEKGDIPEGYSVSREKKERFSLILESASTNQTSMYLCASSLVLAGPLNYEQYFGPGTRLTVT.

This clonotype has more than one count but fewer than ten. The V gene is TRBV7-2, the J gene TRBJ2-5; 12 positions match TRBD2. The germline gives CDR1 SGHTA, CDR2 FQGNSA. This CDR3 region has 14 residues. Trimming cost V 5 bases and J 7 bases; bases outside gene matches: 5. For the CDR3, the DNA is TGTGCCAGCAGCGAACTAGCGGGAGGCGCGACCCAGTACTTC. It translates to CASSELAGGATQYF.

This clonotype was counted between two and nine times. This sequence joins TRBV15 and TRBJ2-5, with TRBD2 identical over 10 bases. The closer fit of TRBJ2-1 to the DNA end suggests the J call may be wrong. Germline V gives CDR1 LNHNV, CDR2 YYDKDF (reference sequence). The length of the CDR3 is 16 residues. The chain's CDR3 is CATSSETLAGSNEQFF. In DNA form, the CDR3 reads TGTGCCACCAGCTCCGAGACACTAGCGGGAAGTAATGAGCAGTTCTTC.

This clonotype was counted a few times. CDR3 sequence reads: CASTTQVWETQYF. Here the CDR3 DNA reads TGTGCCAGCACCACGCAAGTTTGGGAGACCCAGTACTTC. The J gene is TRBJ2-5, the V gene TRBV14; D not certain. The CDR3 runs to 13 residues. The germline V gene encodes CDR1 SGHDN and CDR2 FVKESK. Trimming stripped 7 bases from V and 5 bases from J, with 14 bases between. Drawing the rest from reference TRBV14 and TRBJ2-5, the complete variable domain is EAGVTQFPSHSVIEKGQTVTLRCDPISGHDNLYWYRRVMGKEIKFLLHFVKESKQDESGMPNNRFLAERTGGTYSTLKVQPAELEDSGVYFCASTTQVWETQYFGPGTRLLVL.

This chain connects TRBV28 to TRBJ1-2; 9 bases match TRBD1. J was trimmed by 2 bases and V by 1 base; bases with no gene match: 2. This CDR3 has 15 residues. Germline lookup yields CDR1 MDHEN and CDR2 SYDVKM. This CDR3 reads CASSLSDRGNYGYTF. Here the CDR3 DNA reads TGTGCCAGCAGTTTATCCGACAGGGGGAACTATGGCTACACCTTC.

This clonotype was found a few times. This CDR3 is CASSLNPGDAEGGQYF. In DNA form, the CDR3 reads TGTGCCAGCAGCTTAAATCCAGGGGATGCTGAAGGCGGGCAGTACTTC. The chain employs TRBV7-8 and TRBJ2-5; the D gene is possibly TRBD1 (6 bases). This CDR3 has 16 residues. Germline CDR1 is SGHVS and CDR2 is FQNEAQ. V shed 2 bases and J shed 11 bases, with 24 bases lying between them.

This rearrangement joins TRBV10-3 to TRBJ2-7, with TRBD2 identical over 9 bases. Gene TRBJ2-1 matches the end of the DNA better, so the J call may be wrong. The germline gives CDR1 ENHRY, CDR2 SYGVKD. The CDR3 is 17 residues long. CDR3 sequence reads: CAISVASGMGRGDEQFF. CDR3 bases: TGTGCCATCAGTGTGGCTAGCGGGATGGGTCGGGGTGATGAGCAGTTCTTC.

This clonotype occurred a few times. The rearrangement links TRBV7-2 to TRBJ1-2; 9 bases are shared with TRBD1. Germline V CDR1 and CDR2: SGHTA, FQGNSA. This CDR3 comprises 16 residues. V trimming: 2 bases; J trimming: 7 bases; junction bases outside the gene matches: 11. The CDR3 here is CASSLRTGAGEGGYTF. The CDR3, as DNA: TGTGCCAGCAGCTTAAGGACAGGGGCGGGGGAAGGTGGCTACACCTTC.

This clonotype was observed a few times. The chain links TRBV19 to TRBJ2-1; D is uncertain. The CDR3 spans 15 residues. V shed 3 bases and J shed 0 bases, with 9 bases lying between them. Per germline, CDR1 LNHDA and CDR2 SQIVND (reference sequence). Written as DNA, the CDR3 is TGTGCCAGTAGTATGGGCACGAGCTCCTACAATGAGCAGTTCTTC. Amino acids: CASSMGTSSYNEQFF.

The sample holds a few counts of this clonotype. The gene calls are TRBV6-2 or TRBV6-3 and TRBJ2-3, with 7 bases identical to TRBD2. V gave up 4 bases and J gave up 4 bases; unmatched junction bases: 11. Germline CDR1 is MNHEY and CDR2 is SVGEGT. This CDR3 has 16 residues. The CDR3 reads CASSSLGGRGPDTQYF. The CDR3 nucleotides are TGTGCCAGCAGTTCCCTCGGGGGGAGGGGCCCAGATACGCAGTATTTT.

This clonotype turned up a few times. The J gene is TRBJ1-2, the V gene TRBV6-2 or TRBV6-3, with D possibly matching TRBD1 (5 bases). The ends were cut back, 7 bases at V and 4 bases at J, with 10 bases in the middle. CDR1 is MNHEY and CDR2 is SVGEGT in the germline V gene. CDR3 length: 12 residues. CDR3 in amino acids: CASTPGLYGYTF. The CDR3, as DNA: TGTGCCAGCACCCCGGGACTCTATGGCTACACCTTC.

The chain joins TRBV19 to TRBJ1-1; D remains ambiguous. Germline CDR1 is LNHDA and CDR2 is SQIVND (reference sequence). V was clipped by 2 bases and J by 5 bases, with 15 bases between them. The CDR3 is 15 residues long. CDR3 DNA sequence: TGTGCCAGTAGTATATCCCGGGCAGGACGAACTGAAGCTTTCTTT. Amino acid sequence: CASSISRAGRTEAFF.

This clonotype was counted only a few times. The chain recombines TRBV9 with TRBJ2-7; possibly TRBD1 for D (7 bases). Trimming shortened V by 4 bases and J by 3 bases, and 17 bases separated the two germline ends. There are 15 residues in the CDR3. CDR1 is SGDLS and CDR2 is YYNGEE in the germline V gene. CDR3 amino acids: CASSPGGHLYYEQYF. CDR3 DNA sequence: TGTGCCAGCAGCCCAGGGGGGCACCTGTACTACGAGCAGTACTTC.

This rearrangement joins TRBV7-9 to TRBJ1-5; D remains ambiguous. This CDR3 has 14 residues. The V gene's germline CDR1 is SEHNR and CDR2 FQNEAQ (reference sequence). The V end lost 5 bases, the J end lost 3 bases, and 11 bases lay between the germline ends. Here the CDR3 reads CASSPTSINQPQHF. CDR3 nucleotides: TGTGCCAGCAGCCCCACATCGATCAATCAGCCCCAGCATTTT.

There are a few counts of this clonotype. The chain couples TRBV5-4 to TRBJ2-5, with D perhaps matching TRBD2 (5 bases). Trimming took off 4 bases at V and 5 bases at J, with 15 bases between the two ends. The CDR3 contains 14 residues. Germline V gene data show CDR1 as SGHNT and CDR2 as YYREEE (reference sequence). The CDR3 nucleotides read TGTGCCAGCAGCCCCAATAGTGGGGAGGAGACCCAGTACTTC. It specifies CASSPNSGEETQYF.